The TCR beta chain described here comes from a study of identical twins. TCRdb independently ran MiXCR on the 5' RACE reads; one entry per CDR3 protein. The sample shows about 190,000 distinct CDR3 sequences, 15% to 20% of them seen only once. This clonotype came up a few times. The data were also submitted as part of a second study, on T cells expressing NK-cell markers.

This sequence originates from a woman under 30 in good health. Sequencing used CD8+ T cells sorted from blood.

This CDR3 is CSAPPGTSGGAVPETQYF. Written as DNA, the CDR3 is TGCAGTGCACCCCCCGGGACTAGCGGGGGGGCGGTCCCAGAGACCCAGTACTTC. The chain employs TRBV20-1 and TRBJ2-5, with 16 bases that match TRBD2. V shed 6 bases, J shed 4 bases, and the junction held 14 bases outside the gene matches. From germline, CDR1 is DFQATT and CDR2 SNEGSKA (reference sequence). CDR3 size: 18 residues.